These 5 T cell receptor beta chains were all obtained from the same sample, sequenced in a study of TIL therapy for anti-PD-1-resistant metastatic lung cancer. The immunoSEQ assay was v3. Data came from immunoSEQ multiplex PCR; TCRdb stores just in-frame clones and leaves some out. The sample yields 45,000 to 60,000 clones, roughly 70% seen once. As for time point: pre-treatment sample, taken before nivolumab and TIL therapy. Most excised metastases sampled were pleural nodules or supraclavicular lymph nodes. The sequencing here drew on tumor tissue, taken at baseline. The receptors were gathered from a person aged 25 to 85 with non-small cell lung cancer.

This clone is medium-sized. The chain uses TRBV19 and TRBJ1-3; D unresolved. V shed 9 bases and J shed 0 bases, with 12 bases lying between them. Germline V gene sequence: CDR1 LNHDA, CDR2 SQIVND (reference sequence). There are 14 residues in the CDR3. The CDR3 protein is CASIALDSGNTIYF. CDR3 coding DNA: TGTGCCAGCATCGCCCTGGACTCTGGAAACACCATATATTTT.

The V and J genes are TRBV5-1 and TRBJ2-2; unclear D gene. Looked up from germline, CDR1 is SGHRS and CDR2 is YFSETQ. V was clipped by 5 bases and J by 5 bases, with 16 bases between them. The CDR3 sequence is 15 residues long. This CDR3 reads CASSFGWEHTGELFF. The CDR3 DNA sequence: TGCGCCAGCAGTTTTGGCTGGGAACATACCGGGGAGCTGTTTTTT.

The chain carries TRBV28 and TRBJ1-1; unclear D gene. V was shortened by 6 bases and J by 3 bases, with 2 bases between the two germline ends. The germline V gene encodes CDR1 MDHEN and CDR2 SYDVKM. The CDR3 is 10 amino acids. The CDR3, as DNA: TGTGCCAGCAGGCACACTGAAGCTTTCTTT. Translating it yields CASRHTEAFF.

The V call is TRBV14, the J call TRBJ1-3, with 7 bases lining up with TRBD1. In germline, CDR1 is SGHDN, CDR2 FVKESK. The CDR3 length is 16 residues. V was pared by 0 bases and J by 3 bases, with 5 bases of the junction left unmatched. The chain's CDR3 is CASSQEAGGIGNTIYF. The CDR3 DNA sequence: TGTGCCAGCAGCCAAGAAGCAGGGGGAATTGGAAACACCATATATTTT.

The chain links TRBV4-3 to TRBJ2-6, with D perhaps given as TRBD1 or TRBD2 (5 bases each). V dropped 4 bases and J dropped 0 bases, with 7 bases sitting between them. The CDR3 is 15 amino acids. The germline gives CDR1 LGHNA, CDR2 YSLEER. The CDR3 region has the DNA TGCGCCAGCAGCCCTGGGGGCTCTGGGGCCAACGTCCTGACTTTC. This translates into CASSPGGSGANVLTF.